This entry lists 23 T cell receptor beta chains sequenced from one sample in a study of cytomegalovirus exposure and HLA in healthy donors. The study ran its PCR with 60 Vbeta and 13 Jbeta primers. Here immunoSEQ multiplex PCR was the method, and the copy in TCRdb shows in-frame clones only, minus some. The sample has 100,000 to 120,000 clones, 60% to 85% seen once. The sequenced sample consisted of PBMCs. All receptors derive from a woman between 35 and 50 years old in good health and CMV-seropositive.

The V call is TRBV5-4, the J call TRBJ2-7; TRBD2 matches 13 bases. This CDR3 is built from 18 residues. The junction had 6 bases not matched to a gene; V was cut back by 0 bases and J by 0 bases. Germline lookup yields CDR1 SGHNT and CDR2 YYREEE (reference sequence). The CDR3 sequence: CASSLGPGLAGNSYEQYF. CDR3 bases: TGTGCCAGCAGCTTGGGGCCGGGACTAGCGGGAAACTCCTACGAGCAGTACTTC.

The chain combines TRBV10-2 with TRBJ2-1; possible D gene TRBD2, 6 bases. Per the germline V gene, CDR1 is WSHSY and CDR2 is SAAADI. The V end lost 7 bases, the J end lost 6 bases, and 16 bases lay between the germline ends. The CDR3 is 14 amino acids. CDR3 nucleotide sequence: TGCGCCAGCAAGGGTCTTGGAGGGCTCAATGAGCAGTTCTTC. Translating gives CASKGLGGLNEQFF.

This clone showed up just a few times. CDR3 sequence: CASSQGATTNEKLFF. In DNA form, the CDR3 reads TGTGCCAGCAGCCAGGGCGCAACAACTAATGAAAAACTGTTTTTT. The chain is built from TRBV9 and TRBJ1-4; D possibly corresponds to TRBD1 (5 bases). This CDR3 comprises 15 residues. The germline gives CDR1 SGDLS, CDR2 YYNGEE. With 4 bases removed from V and 0 bases from J, the gap between germline ends came to 10 bases. Filled out from reference TRBV9 and TRBJ1-4, the complete variable domain reads DSGVTQTPKHLITATGQRVTLRCSPRSGDLSVYWYQQSLDQGLQFLIQYYNGEERAKGNILERFSAQQFPDLHSELNLSSLELGDSALYFCASSQGATTNEKLFFGSGTQLSVL.

This clone has a handful of counts. This sequence joins TRBV10-3 and TRBJ2-7; 8 bases match TRBD1. This CDR3 is built from 13 residues. CDR1 and CDR2 from the germline V gene are ENHRY and SYGVKD. V shed 8 bases, J shed 3 bases, and the junction held 6 bases outside the gene matches. Here the CDR3 DNA reads TGTGCCATCCTCTCCGGACAGGGCTACGAGCAGTACTTC. Protein sequence: CAILSGQGYEQYF.

V gene TRBV9 combines with J gene TRBJ2-2, with a weak D call TRBD2 (6 bases). Germline V gene data show CDR1 as SGDLS and CDR2 as YYNGEE. This CDR3 region has 15 residues. The V and J ends lost 4 bases and 1 base respectively, with 11 bases between them. The CDR3 spells CASSPRGLNTGELFF. CDR3 DNA: TGTGCCAGCAGCCCCCGGGGGTTGAACACCGGGGAGCTGTTTTTT.

The gene calls are TRBV4-1 and TRBJ1-2; a weak D match, TRBD1 (6 bases). The germline V and J ends were trimmed by 1 base and 8 bases, with 14 bases remaining between them. Germline V lookup: CDR1 MGHRA, CDR2 YSYEKL. This CDR3 spans 14 amino acids. CDR3 residues: CASSQVRGAGGYTF. The CDR3 DNA reads TGCGCCAGCAGCCAAGTGCGGGGGGCCGGCGGCTACACCTTC.

The chain carries TRBV28 and TRBJ1-5; TRBD1 is a possible D gene (5 bases). V lost 7 bases to trimming and J lost 0 bases, with 16 bases between them. This CDR3 region has 16 residues. Germline CDR1 is MDHEN and CDR2 is SYDVKM. This chain's CDR3 is CASTPLTASSNQPQHF. The CDR3 DNA is TGTGCCAGCACCCCTCTGACAGCCAGTAGCAATCAGCCCCAGCATTTT.

The V call is TRBV18, the J call TRBJ2-5, with TRBD2 identical over 8 bases. V dropped 1 base and J dropped 2; count of bases not matched to a gene: 3. CDR3 length: 15 amino acids. From germline, CDR1 is KGHSH and CDR2 LQKENI. In DNA form, the CDR3 reads TGTGCCAGCTCACCACTGGCGGGGGGACAAGAGACCCAGTACTTC. Residues: CASSPLAGGQETQYF.

The rearrangement joins TRBV29-1 to TRBJ2-7; possibly TRBD1 for D (5 bases). The germline V gene encodes CDR1 SQVTM and CDR2 ANQGSEA. CDR3 size: 15 residues. Trimming left V 6 bases short and J 2 bases short, with 20 bases between. Here the CDR3 reads CSVRRGADGPYEQYF. In DNA, the CDR3 is TGCAGCGTGAGAAGGGGTGCGGACGGCCCCTACGAGCAGTACTTC.

The V and J genes are TRBV7-3 and TRBJ2-5; 8 bases map to TRBD2. V shed 3 bases and J 2 bases; nucleotides not matched to a gene: 5. This CDR3 comprises 15 residues. Germline V gene data show CDR1 as SGHTA and CDR2 as FQGTGA. CDR3 DNA: TGTGCCAGCAGCTTCGCGGGGGGATTTCAAGAGACCCAGTACTTC. The encoded protein is CASSFAGGFQETQYF.

This clone was found once. V is TRBV21-1 and J is TRBJ2-1; TRBD2 was called by the table and not checked on the DNA. TRBV21-1 counts as a pseudogene. This CDR3 is built from 18 residues. The CDR3 sequence is CASSQTSPAPGSYNEQFF. DNA of the CDR3: TGTGCCAGCAGTCAGACTAGCCCAGCCCCCGGTTCCTACAATGAGCAGTTCTTC.

The gene calls are TRBV28 and TRBJ2-7; D perhaps matches TRBD1 (5 bases). Trimming shortened V by 6 bases and J by 4 bases, and 10 bases separated the two germline ends. Germline V gene sequence: CDR1 MDHEN, CDR2 SYDVKM. This CDR3 has 12 residues. In DNA, the CDR3 is TGTGCCAGCAGATATGACAGATACGAGCAGTACTTC. Its protein product is CASRYDRYEQYF.

The V call is TRBV6-6, the J call TRBJ2-7; possible D gene TRBD2, 5 bases. The CDR3 totals 13 residues. Germline loops: CDR1 MNHNY, CDR2 SVGAGI (reference sequence). Trimming took off 5 bases at V and 0 bases at J, with 8 bases between the two ends. This CDR3 is CASSRGNSYEQYF. The CDR3 bases are TGTGCCAGCAGTAGAGGGAACTCCTACGAGCAGTACTTC.

The chain joins TRBV25-1 to TRBJ1-1; D ambiguous. The CDR3 runs to 15 residues. V lost 1 base and J lost 0, with 9 bases in between. Looked up from germline, CDR1 is MGHDK and CDR2 is SYGVNS. CDR3 DNA: TGTGCCAGCAGTGAATTGAGCGACCTGAACACTGAAGCTTTCTTT. Its translation is CASSELSDLNTEAFF.

The J gene is TRBJ1-3, the V gene TRBV11-2; D remains ambiguous. V was cut by 5 bases and J by 0 bases, with 14 bases left in between. CDR3 size: 16 residues. Germline-derived CDR1 and CDR2 are SGHAT and FQNNGV. CDR3 nucleotide sequence: TGTGCCAGCAGCCCCCGGTTACTGTCCTCTGGAAACACCATATATTTT. Translated: CASSPRLLSSGNTIYF.

The chain couples TRBV2 to TRBJ1-2, with D possibly matching TRBD1 (6 bases). The CDR3 loop spans 13 amino acids. Trimming stripped 7 bases from V and 5 bases from J, with 14 bases between. Germline V gene sequence: CDR1 SNHLY, CDR2 FYNNEI. CDR3 sequence reads: CASIQGQVYGYTF. The CDR3 DNA follows: TGTGCCAGCATCCAGGGGCAGGTTTATGGCTACACCTTC.

The J gene is TRBJ1-1, the V gene TRBV7-8; 7 bases agree with TRBD1. The CDR3 length is 15 residues. J lost 5 bases, V lost 0 bases, and 6 bases had no gene match. Germline assignment: CDR1 SGHVS and CDR2 FQNEAQ. Here the CDR3 DNA reads TGTGCCAGCAGCTTAGCAGGGGGCGGTGGTACTGAAGCTTTCTTT. This translates into CASSLAGGGGTEAFF.

The chain is built from TRBV11-3 and TRBJ2-1; possible D gene TRBD1, 6 bases. Trimming took off 4 bases at V and 10 bases at J, with 17 bases between the two ends. Germline lookup yields CDR1 SGHNT and CDR2 YENEEA. This CDR3 has 14 amino acids. CDR3 sequence reads: CASSSDQGQVEQFF. In DNA form, the CDR3 reads TGTGCCAGCAGCTCAGACCAGGGGCAAGTCGAGCAGTTCTTC.

This clone was observed a single time. The chain carries TRBV10-3 and TRBJ2-5, with D unclear. V was pared by 4 bases and J by 5 bases, with 8 bases between. The CDR3 is made up of 12 amino acids. Looked up from germline, CDR1 is ENHRY and CDR2 is SYGVKD. CDR3 loop: CAISASLETQYF. The DNA for the CDR3 is TGTGCCATCAGTGCTAGTCTCGAGACCCAGTACTTC.

CDR3 nucleotides: TGCGCCAGCAGCCACGCTCGTAGTCCCGGGGAGCTGTTTTTT. It codes for CASSHARSPGELFF. This chain uses TRBV4-1 with TRBJ2-2; D not resolved. This CDR3 has 14 residues. Per germline, CDR1 MGHRA and CDR2 YSYEKL. Trimming stripped 3 bases from V and 6 bases from J, with 11 bases between.

This chain's CDR3 is CASSFRDRAYEQYF. The CDR3 DNA is TGTGCCAGCAGTTTTAGGGACAGGGCGTACGAGCAGTACTTC. This sequence joins TRBV27 and TRBJ2-7; TRBD1 matches at 9 bases. Germline V gene lookup returns CDR1 MNHEY and CDR2 SMNVEV (reference sequence). This CDR3 is 14 amino acids long. V was clipped by 3 bases and J by 4 bases; unmatched bases: 4.

This clone was observed once. The chain uses TRBV27 and TRBJ1-5, with D tentatively TRBD1 (6 bases). This CDR3 comprises 13 residues. V lost 6 bases, J lost 3 bases, and 9 bases lay in between. The germline V gene encodes CDR1 MNHEY and CDR2 SMNVEV (reference sequence). As DNA, the CDR3 is TGTGCCAGCAGGCGGACAGTCAATCAGCCCCAGCATTTT. Protein sequence: CASRRTVNQPQHF.

The gene calls are TRBV10-3 and TRBJ1-1, with D possibly TRBD1 on 5 matching bases. The CDR3 consists of 12 residues. V lost 4 bases, J lost 7 bases, and 10 bases lay in between. Germline V CDR1 and CDR2: ENHRY, SYGVKD. CDR3 region: CAISVGTIEAFF. The CDR3 DNA reads as TGTGCCATCAGTGTCGGGACTATTGAAGCTTTCTTT.